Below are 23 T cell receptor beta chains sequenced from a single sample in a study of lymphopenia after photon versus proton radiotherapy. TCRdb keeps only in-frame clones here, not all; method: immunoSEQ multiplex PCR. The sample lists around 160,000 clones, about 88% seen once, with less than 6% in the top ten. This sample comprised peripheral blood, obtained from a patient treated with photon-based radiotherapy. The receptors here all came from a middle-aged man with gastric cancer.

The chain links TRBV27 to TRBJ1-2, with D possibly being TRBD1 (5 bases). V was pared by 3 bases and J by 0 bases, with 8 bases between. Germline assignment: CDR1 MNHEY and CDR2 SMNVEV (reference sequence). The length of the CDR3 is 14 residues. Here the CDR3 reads CASSLGTSNYGYTF. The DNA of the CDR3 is TGTGCCAGCAGTTTGGGGACCTCTAACTATGGCTACACCTTC.

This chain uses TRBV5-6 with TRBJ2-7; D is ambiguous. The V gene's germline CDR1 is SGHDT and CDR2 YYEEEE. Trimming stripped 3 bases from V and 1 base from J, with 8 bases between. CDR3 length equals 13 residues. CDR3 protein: CASSYDGSYEQYF. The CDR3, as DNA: TGTGCCAGCAGCTACGACGGGTCCTACGAGCAGTACTTC.

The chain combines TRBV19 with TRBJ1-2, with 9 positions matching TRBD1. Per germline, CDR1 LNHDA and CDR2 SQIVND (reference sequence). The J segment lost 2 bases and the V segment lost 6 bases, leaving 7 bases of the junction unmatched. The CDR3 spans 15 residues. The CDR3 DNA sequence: TGTGCCAGTAGCCCTACAGGACAGGGGAACTATGGCTACACCTTC. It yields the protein CASSPTGQGNYGYTF. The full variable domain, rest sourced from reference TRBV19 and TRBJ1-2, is DGGITQSPKYLFRKEGQNVTLSCEQNLNHDAMYWYRQDPGQGLRLIYYSQIVNDFQKGDIAEGYSVSREKKESFPLTVTSAQKNPTAFYLCASSPTGQGNYGYTFGSGTRLTVV.

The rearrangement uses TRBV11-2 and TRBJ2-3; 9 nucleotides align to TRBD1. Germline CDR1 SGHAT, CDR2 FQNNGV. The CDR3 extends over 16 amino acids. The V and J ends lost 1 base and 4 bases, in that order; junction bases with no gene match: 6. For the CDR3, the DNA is TGTGCCAGCAGCTTAGGAGGGACAGGGTTGGCAGATACGCAGTATTTT. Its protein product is CASSLGGTGLADTQYF. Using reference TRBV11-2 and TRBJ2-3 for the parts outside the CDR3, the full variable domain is EAGVAQSPRYKIIEKRQSVAFWCNPISGHATLYWYQQILGQGPKLLIQFQNNGVVDDSQLPKDRFSAERLKGVDSTLKIQPAKLEDSAVYLCASSLGGTGLADTQYFGPGTRLTVL.

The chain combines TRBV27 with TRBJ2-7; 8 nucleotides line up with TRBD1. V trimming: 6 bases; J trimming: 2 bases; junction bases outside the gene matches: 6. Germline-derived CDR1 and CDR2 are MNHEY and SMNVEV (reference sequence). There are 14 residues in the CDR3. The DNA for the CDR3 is TGTGCCAGCAGGCGCCTGACAGGGGCCTACGAGCAGTACTTC. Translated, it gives CASRRLTGAYEQYF.

The CDR3 sequence is CASSSTGATNEKLFF. In DNA form, the CDR3 reads TGCGCCAGCAGCTCAACAGGGGCGACTAATGAAAAACTGTTTTTT. J is TRBJ1-4 and V is TRBV5-1; the match to TRBD1 covers 7 bases. The V segment lost 3 bases and the J segment 2 bases; nucleotides outside the gene matches: 4. The CDR3 sequence is 15 residues long. Germline CDR1 SGHRS, CDR2 YFSETQ.

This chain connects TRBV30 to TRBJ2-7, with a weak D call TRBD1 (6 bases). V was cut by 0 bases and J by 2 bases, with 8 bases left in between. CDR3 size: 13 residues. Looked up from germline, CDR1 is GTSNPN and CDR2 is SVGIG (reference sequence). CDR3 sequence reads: CAWSVRGTYEQYF. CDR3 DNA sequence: TGTGCCTGGAGTGTAAGGGGGACCTACGAGCAGTACTTC.

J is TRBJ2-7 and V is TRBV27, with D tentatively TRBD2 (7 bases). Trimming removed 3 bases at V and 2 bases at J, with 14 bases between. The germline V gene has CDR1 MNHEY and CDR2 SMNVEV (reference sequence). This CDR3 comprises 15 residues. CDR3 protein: CASSFTGRGPYEQYF. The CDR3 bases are TGTGCCAGCAGTTTTACAGGGAGGGGACCCTACGAGCAGTACTTC.

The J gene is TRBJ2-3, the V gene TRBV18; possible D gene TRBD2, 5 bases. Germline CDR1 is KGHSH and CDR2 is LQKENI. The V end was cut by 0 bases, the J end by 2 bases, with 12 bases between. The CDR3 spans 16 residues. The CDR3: CASSPPGGLNTDTQYF. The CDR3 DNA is TGTGCCAGCTCACCACCGGGCGGGCTCAACACAGATACGCAGTATTTT. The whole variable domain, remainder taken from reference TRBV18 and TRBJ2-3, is NAGVMQNPRHLVRRRGQEARLRCSPMKGHSHVYWYRQLPEEGLKFMVYLQKENIIDESGMPKERFSAEFPKEGPSILRIQQVVRGDSAAYFCASSPPGGLNTDTQYFGPGTRLTVL.

The CDR3 DNA follows: TGTGCCAGCAGCGTAGATTGGGGACCCCCCTACGAGCAGTACTTC. Translation gives CASSVDWGPPYEQYF. The rearrangement uses TRBV9 and TRBJ2-7, with D perhaps assigned TRBD1 or TRBD2 (5 bases each). This CDR3 has 15 residues. Germline V gene data show CDR1 as SGDLS and CDR2 as YYNGEE. Trimming stripped 0 bases from V and 2 bases from J, with 12 bases between.

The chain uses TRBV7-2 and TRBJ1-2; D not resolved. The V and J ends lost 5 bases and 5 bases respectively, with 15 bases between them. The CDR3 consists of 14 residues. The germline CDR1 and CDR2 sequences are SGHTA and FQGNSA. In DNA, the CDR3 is TGTGCCAGCAGCCATCGGAATAGGCCGTATGGCTACACCTTC. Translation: CASSHRNRPYGYTF.

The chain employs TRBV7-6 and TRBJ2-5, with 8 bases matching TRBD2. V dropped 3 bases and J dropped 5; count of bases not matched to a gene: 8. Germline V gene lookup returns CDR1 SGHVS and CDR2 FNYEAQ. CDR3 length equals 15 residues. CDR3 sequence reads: CASSLESGSGETQYF. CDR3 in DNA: TGTGCCAGCAGCTTGGAGAGCGGGAGTGGGGAGACCCAGTACTTC.

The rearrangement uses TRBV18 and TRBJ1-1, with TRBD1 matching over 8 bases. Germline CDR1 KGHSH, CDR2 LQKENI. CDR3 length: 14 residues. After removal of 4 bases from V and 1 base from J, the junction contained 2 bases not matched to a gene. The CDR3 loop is CASSQDRANTEAFF. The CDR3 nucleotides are TGTGCCAGCTCACAGGACAGGGCGAACACTGAAGCTTTCTTT.

Written as DNA, the CDR3 is TGTGCCAGCAGCCGACTGACAGCTGGGCAGCCCCAGCATTTT. Its translation: CASSRLTAGQPQHF. The J gene is TRBJ1-5, the V gene TRBV6-1; maybe TRBD1 (5 bases). V shed 6 bases and J shed 7 bases, with 16 bases lying between them. The CDR3 runs to 14 residues. The germline CDR1 and CDR2 sequences are MNHNS and SASEGT.

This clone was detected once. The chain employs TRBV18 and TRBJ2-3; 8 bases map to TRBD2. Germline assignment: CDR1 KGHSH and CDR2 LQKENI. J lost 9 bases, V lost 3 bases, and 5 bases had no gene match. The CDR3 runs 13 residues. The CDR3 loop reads CASSPASGSTQYF. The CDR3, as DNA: TGTGCCAGCTCACCTGCTAGCGGGTCCACGCAGTATTTT.

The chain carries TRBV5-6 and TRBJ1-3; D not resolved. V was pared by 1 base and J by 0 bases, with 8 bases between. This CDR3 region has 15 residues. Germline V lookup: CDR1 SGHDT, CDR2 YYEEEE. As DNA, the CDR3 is TGTGCCAGCAGCTTGTCGCCCTTCTCTGGAAACACCATATATTTT. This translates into CASSLSPFSGNTIYF.

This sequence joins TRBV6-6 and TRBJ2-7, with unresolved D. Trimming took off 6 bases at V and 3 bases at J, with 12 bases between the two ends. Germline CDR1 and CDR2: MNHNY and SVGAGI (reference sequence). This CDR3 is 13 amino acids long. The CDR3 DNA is TGTGCCAGCAGCTCCAGCGTCATCTACGAGCAGTACTTC. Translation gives CASSSSVIYEQYF.

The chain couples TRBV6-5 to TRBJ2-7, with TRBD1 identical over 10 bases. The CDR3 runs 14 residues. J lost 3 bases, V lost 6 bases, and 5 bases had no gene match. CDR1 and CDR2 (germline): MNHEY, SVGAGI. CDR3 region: CASREDRGLYEQYF. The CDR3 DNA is TGTGCCAGCAGGGAAGACAGGGGGCTCTACGAGCAGTACTTC.

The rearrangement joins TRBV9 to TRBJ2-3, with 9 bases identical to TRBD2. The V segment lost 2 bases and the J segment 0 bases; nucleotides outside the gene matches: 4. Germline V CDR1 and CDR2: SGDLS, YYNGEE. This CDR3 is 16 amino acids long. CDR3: CASSVGLAVSTDTQYF. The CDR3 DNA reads TGTGCCAGCAGCGTGGGACTAGCAGTTAGCACAGATACGCAGTATTTT.

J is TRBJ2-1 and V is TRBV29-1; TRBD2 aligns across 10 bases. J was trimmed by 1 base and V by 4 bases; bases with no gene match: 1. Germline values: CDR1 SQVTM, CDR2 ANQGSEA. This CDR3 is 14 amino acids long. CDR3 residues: CSVASGSSYNEQFF. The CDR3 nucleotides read TGCAGCGTTGCTAGCGGGAGTTCCTACAATGAGCAGTTCTTC.

CDR3 bases: TGTGCCACCAGCAGGACAGGGGGCGGGTATGATGAGCAGTTCTTC. It specifies CATSRTGGGYDEQFF. This chain uses TRBV15 with TRBJ2-1, with 10 bases identical to TRBD1. CDR1 is LNHNV and CDR2 is YYDKDF in the germline V gene (reference sequence). Unmatched junction bases numbered 7, after V lost 3 bases and J lost 8 bases. This CDR3 region has 15 residues.

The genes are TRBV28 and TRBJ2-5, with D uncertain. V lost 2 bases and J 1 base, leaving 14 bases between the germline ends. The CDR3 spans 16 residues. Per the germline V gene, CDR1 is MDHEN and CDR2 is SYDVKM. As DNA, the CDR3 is TGTGCCAGCAGTTTAAAACTGTTTGGCGGCCAAGAGACCCAGTACTTC. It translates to CASSLKLFGGQETQYF.

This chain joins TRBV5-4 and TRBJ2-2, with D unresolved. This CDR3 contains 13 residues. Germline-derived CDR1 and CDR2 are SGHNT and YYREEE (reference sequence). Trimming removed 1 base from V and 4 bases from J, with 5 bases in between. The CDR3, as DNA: TGTGCCAGCAGCTTGACCGTCACCGGGGAGCTGTTTTTT. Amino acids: CASSLTVTGELFF.